This is a list of T cell receptor beta chains from one sample in a study of T-cell reconstitution after alpha-beta-depleted transplantation in children. TCRdb re-analysed the PCR reads in MiXCR, keeping a single row per CDR3 protein. Among 230,000 or so distinct CDR3 sequences listed, approximately 9.8% were seen once. Source: PBMCs from the stem cell graft donor, taken from the stem cell graft. These receptors originate from a human donor who donated a stem cell graft to a child with SCID. CDR3s include the opening cysteine and the closing phenylalanine or tryptophan. The D gene is left open where the match is weak. Clone size appears in some rows only: once, few, many, or a class for an expanded clone.

TRBD2	TRBV2	TRBJ2-7	many	CASSPDASGGFYEQYF	TGTGCCAGCAGTCCCGACGCTAGCGGGGGGTTCTACGAGCAGTACTTC
NA	TRBV29-1	TRBJ2-5	many	CSVEDRQPGETQYF	TGCAGCGTTGAAGATCGTCAGCCCGGGGAGACCCAGTACTTC
TRBD1	TRBV15	TRBJ2-1	many	CATSRVRRGRDNEQFF	TGTGCCACCAGCAGAGTTCGCAGGGGGCGCGACAATGAGCAGTTCTTC
TRBD1	TRBV4-1	TRBJ2-2	many	CASEGQANTGELFF	TGCGCCAGCGAGGGACAGGCCAACACCGGGGAGCTGTTTTTT
NA	TRBV7-9	TRBJ2-5	many	CASSARGLGQIQETQYF	TGTGCCAGCAGCGCCCGGGGATTAGGACAGATCCAAGAGACCCAGTACTTC
NA	TRBV6-5	TRBJ2-3	many	CASSYSGRGTDTQYF	TGTGCCAGCAGTTACTCGGGCCGGGGCACAGATACGCAGTATTTT
NA	TRBV12-3/TRBV12-4	TRBJ2-3	many	CASRLRLETQYF	TGTGCCAGCCGACTCCGCCTCGAGACGCAGTATTTT
NA	TRBV4-1	TRBJ2-3	once	CASSQSRIDTQYF	TGCGCCAGCAGCCAATCCCGGATCGATACGCAGTATTTT
TRBD1	TRBV27	TRBJ1-2	few	CASRRTGLDGYTF	TGTGCCAGCAGGAGGACAGGCTTGGATGGCTACACCTTC
TRBD2	TRBV11-2	TRBJ2-7	few	CASSPLARAGVPYEQYF	TGTGCCAGCAGCCCCCTGGCACGAGCGGGGGTACCCTACGAGCAGTACTTC
NA	TRBV19	TRBJ1-1	many	CASSSRELNEAFF	TGTGCCAGTAGTAGCCGGGAGCTAAATGAAGCTTTCTTT
TRBD1	TRBV6-1	TRBJ2-3	many	CASMNRDRVPNTQYF	TGTGCCAGCATGAATCGGGACAGGGTCCCTAATACGCAGTATTTT
TRBD2	TRBV4-2	TRBJ2-1	many	CASSQDFLAGGQNNEQFF	TGTGCCAGCAGCCAAGATTTTCTAGCGGGGGGGCAGAACAATGAGCAGTTCTTC
TRBD1	TRBV7-2	TRBJ2-5	NA	CASSTRQGTQETQYF	TGTGCCAGCAGCACAAGACAGGGGACACAAGAGACCCAGTACTTC
NA	TRBV18	TRBJ1-5	many	CASSPVGRAYQPQHF	TGTGCCAGCTCACCTGTAGGGAGGGCCTATCAGCCCCAGCATTTT
NA	TRBV5-1	TRBJ1-2	few	CASSLNAGSGYTF	TGCGCCAGCAGCTTGAACGCCGGGAGTGGCTACACCTTC
NA	TRBV4-2	TRBJ2-5	many	CATAIRDRREKEETQYF	TGTGCCACCGCAATCCGGGACCGACGAGAAAAAGAAGAGACCCAGTACTTC
NA	TRBV12-3/TRBV12-4	TRBJ2-5	many	CASSPREQETQYF	TGTGCCAGCAGTCCCAGGGAGCAAGAGACCCAGTACTTC
NA	TRBV5-1	TRBJ1-6	many	CASSWGNNSPLHF	TGCGCCAGCAGCTGGGGTAATAATTCACCCCTCCACTTT
NA	TRBV20-1	TRBJ1-4	few	CSARDPGSSEKLFF	TGCAGTGCTAGAGATCCAGGGTCCAGCGAAAAACTGTTTTTT
NA	TRBV4-3	TRBJ2-1	many	CASSLRRNSYNEQFF	TGCGCCAGCAGCCTGAGAAGGAATTCCTACAATGAGCAGTTCTTC
NA	TRBV5-4	TRBJ2-7	many	CASSLAEGMEQYF	TGTGCCAGCAGCTTGGCCGAGGGGATGGAGCAGTACTTC
NA	TRBV4-1	TRBJ1-2	many	CASSHGGDGRTSNYGYTF	TGCGCCAGCAGCCACGGGGGTGACGGAAGGACTTCTAACTATGGCTACACCTTC
TRBD2	TRBV9	TRBJ2-1	many	CASSVEGLAGYNEQFF	TGTGCCAGCAGCGTAGAAGGACTAGCGGGGTACAATGAGCAGTTCTTC
NA	TRBV4-2	TRBJ2-4	many	CASSQELGSGIIQYF	TGTGCCAGCAGCCAAGAGCTGGGAAGCGGAATCATTCAGTACTTC
NA	TRBV5-1	TRBJ1-5	many	CASSLAQGGQPQHF	TGCGCCAGCAGCTTGGCCCAGGGCGGTCAGCCCCAGCATTTT
NA	TRBV3-1	TRBJ1-1	many	CASSQKGTASNTEAFF	TGTGCCAGCAGCCAAAAAGGGACCGCATCAAACACTGAAGCTTTCTTT
NA	TRBV5-1	TRBJ1-6	many	CASSQRQESSYNSPLHF	TGCGCCAGCAGCCAACGACAGGAGAGCTCCTATAATTCACCCCTCCACTTT
NA	TRBV20-1	TRBJ2-3	NA	CSARDIERTQYF	TGCAGTGCTAGAGATATCGAGCGTACGCAGTATTTT
TRBD1	TRBV6-1	TRBJ2-7	many	CASSVDRAGYEQYF	TGTGCCAGCAGTGTAGACAGGGCGGGCTACGAGCAGTACTTC
TRBD2	TRBV27	TRBJ2-2	many	CASSPGTSGGTGELFF	TGTGCCAGCAGTCCCGGGACTAGCGGGGGCACCGGGGAGCTGTTTTTT
NA	TRBV12-3/TRBV12-4	TRBJ1-2	NA	CASRLSGVGGGYTF	TGTGCCAGCAGACTTTCTGGGGTTGGTGGGGGCTACACCTTC
NA	TRBV3-1	TRBJ1-3	NA	CASCRGSGSGNTIYF	TGTGCCTCCTGCCGGGGGTCTGGGTCTGGAAACACCATATATTTT
TRBD1	TRBV5-1	TRBJ1-2	many	CASSEGAWVDGYTF	TGCGCCAGCAGCGAGGGGGCCTGGGTGGATGGCTACACCTTC
NA	TRBV20-1	TRBJ2-3	many	CSARELASTDTQYF	TGCAGTGCTAGAGAACTAGCTAGCACAGATACGCAGTATTTT